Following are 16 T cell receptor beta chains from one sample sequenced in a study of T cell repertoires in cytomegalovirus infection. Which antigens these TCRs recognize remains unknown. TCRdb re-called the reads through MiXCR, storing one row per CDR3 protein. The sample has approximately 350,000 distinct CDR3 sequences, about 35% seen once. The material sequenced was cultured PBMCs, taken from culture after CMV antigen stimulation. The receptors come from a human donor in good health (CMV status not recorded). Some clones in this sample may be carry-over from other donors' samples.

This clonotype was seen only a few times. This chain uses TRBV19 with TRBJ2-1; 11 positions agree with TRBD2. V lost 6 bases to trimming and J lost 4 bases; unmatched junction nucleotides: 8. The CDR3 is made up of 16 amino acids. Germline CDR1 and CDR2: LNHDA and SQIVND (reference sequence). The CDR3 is CASRSLTSGVYNEQFF. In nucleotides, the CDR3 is TGTGCCAGTAGATCCTTGACTAGCGGGGTGTACAATGAGCAGTTCTTC.

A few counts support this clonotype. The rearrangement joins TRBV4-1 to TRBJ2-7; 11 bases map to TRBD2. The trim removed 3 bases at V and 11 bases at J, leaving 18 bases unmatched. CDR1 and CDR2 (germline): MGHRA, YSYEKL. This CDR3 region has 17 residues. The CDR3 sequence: CASSHGPEGLAGGQKYF. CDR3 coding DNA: TGCGCCAGCAGCCATGGCCCCGAAGGGCTAGCGGGAGGACAAAAGTACTTC.

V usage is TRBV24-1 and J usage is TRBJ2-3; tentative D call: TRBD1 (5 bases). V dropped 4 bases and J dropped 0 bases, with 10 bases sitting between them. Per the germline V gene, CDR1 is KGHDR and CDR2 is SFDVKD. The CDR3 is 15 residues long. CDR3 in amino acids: CATSDPRQSTDTQYF. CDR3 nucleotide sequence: TGTGCCACCAGTGACCCCAGACAGAGCACAGATACGCAGTATTTT.

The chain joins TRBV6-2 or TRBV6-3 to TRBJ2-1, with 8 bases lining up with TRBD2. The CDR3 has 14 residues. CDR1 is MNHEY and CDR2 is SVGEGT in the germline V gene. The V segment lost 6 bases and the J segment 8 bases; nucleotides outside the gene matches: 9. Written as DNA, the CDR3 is TGTGCCAGCAGAAGTAGCGGGACGAGCGATGAGCAGTTCTTC. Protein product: CASRSSGTSDEQFF.

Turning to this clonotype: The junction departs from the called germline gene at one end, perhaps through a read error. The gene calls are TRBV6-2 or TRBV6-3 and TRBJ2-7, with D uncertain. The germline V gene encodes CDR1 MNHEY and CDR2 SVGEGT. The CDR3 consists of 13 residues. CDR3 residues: CASSRRPTYGQYF. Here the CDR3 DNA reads TGTGCCAGCAGTCGGCGGCCGACTTACGGGCAGTACTTC.

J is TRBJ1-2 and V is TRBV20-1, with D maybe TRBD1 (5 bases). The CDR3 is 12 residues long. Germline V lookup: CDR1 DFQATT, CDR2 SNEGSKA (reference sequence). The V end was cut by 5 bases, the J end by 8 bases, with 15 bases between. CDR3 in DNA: TGCAGTGCTTCCGGCCAGGGCGGGGGCTACACCTTC. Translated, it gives CSASGQGGGYTF.

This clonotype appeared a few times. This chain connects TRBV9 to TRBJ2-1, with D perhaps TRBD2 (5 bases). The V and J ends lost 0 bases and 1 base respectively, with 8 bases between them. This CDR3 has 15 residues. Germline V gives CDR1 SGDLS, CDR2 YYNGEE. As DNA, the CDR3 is TGTGCCAGCAGCGTAGCGGGGTTGTCCTACAATGAGCAGTTCTTC. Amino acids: CASSVAGLSYNEQFF.

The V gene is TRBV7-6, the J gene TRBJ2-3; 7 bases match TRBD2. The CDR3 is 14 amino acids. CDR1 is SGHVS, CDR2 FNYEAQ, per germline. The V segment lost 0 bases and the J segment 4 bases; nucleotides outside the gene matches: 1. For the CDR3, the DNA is TGTGCCAGCAGCTTAGCTACTAGCGCAGATACGCAGTATTTT. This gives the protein CASSLATSADTQYF.

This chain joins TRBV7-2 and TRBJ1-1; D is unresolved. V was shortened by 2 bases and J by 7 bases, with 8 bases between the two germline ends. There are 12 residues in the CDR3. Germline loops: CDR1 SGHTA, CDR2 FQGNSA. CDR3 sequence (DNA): TGTGCCAGCAGCTTATCTGCACATGAAGCTTTCTTT. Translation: CASSLSAHEAFF.

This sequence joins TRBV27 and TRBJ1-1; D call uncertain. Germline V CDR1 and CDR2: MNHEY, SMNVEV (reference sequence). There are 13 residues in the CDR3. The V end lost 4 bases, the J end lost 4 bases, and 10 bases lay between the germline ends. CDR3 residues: CASSSSFGTEAFF. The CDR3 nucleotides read TGTGCCAGCAGTTCCTCGTTTGGCACTGAAGCTTTCTTT.

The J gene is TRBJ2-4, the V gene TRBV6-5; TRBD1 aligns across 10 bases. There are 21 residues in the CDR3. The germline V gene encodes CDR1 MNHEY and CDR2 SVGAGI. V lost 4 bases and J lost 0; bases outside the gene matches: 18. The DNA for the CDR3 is TGTGCCAGCAGTTCCAAACTCACAGACAGGGGGCCCAATATAGCCAAAAACATTCAGTACTTC. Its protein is CASSSKLTDRGPNIAKNIQYF.

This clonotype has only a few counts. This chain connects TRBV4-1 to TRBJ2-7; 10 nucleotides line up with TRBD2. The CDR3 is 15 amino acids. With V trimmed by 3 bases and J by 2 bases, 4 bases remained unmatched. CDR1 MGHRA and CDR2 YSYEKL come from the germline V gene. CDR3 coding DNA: TGCGCCAGCAGCCACCTAGCGGGAGCGGCCTACGAGCAGTACTTC. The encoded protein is CASSHLAGAAYEQYF.

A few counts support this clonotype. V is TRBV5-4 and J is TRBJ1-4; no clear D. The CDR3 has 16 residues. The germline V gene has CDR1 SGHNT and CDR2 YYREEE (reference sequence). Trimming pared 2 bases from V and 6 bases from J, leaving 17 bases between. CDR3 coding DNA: TGTGCCAGCAGCTTTCCGGGAGGCACGGGGTATGAAAAACTGTTTTTT. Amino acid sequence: CASSFPGGTGYEKLFF.

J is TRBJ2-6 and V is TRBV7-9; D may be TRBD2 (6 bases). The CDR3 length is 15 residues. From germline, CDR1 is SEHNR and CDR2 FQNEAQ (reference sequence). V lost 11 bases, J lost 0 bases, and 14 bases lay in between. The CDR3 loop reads CADVRGDSGANVLTF. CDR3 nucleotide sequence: TGTGCCGATGTACGCGGGGACTCTGGGGCCAACGTCCTGACTTTC.

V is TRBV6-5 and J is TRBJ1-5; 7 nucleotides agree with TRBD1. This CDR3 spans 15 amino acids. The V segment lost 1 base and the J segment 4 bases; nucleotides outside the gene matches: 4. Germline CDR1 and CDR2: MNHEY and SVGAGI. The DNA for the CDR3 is TGTGCCAGCAGTTACTTAGCAGGGGGGAATCAGCCCCAGCATTTT. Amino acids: CASSYLAGGNQPQHF.

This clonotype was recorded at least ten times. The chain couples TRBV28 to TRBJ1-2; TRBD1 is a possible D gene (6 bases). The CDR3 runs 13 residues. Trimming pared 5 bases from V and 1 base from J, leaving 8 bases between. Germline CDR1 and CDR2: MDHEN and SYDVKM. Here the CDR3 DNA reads TGTGCCAGCAGTCCCAGGGGTAACTATGGCTACACCTTC. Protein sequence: CASSPRGNYGYTF.